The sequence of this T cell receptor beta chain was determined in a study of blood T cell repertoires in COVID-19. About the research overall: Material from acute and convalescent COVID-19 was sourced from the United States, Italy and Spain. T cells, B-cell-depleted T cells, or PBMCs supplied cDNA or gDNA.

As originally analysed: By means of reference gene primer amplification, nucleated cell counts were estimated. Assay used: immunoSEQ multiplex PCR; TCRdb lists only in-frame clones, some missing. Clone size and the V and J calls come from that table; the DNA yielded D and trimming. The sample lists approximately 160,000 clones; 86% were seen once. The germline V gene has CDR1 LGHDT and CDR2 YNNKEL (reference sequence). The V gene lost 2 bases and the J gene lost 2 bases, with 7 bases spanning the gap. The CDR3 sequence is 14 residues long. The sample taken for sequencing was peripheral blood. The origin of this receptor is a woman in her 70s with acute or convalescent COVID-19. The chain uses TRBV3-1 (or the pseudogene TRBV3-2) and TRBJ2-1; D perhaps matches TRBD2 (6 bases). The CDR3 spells CASSQRGAYNEQFF. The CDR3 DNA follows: TGTGCCAGCAGCCAACGCGGGGCCTACAATGAGCAGTTCTTC.